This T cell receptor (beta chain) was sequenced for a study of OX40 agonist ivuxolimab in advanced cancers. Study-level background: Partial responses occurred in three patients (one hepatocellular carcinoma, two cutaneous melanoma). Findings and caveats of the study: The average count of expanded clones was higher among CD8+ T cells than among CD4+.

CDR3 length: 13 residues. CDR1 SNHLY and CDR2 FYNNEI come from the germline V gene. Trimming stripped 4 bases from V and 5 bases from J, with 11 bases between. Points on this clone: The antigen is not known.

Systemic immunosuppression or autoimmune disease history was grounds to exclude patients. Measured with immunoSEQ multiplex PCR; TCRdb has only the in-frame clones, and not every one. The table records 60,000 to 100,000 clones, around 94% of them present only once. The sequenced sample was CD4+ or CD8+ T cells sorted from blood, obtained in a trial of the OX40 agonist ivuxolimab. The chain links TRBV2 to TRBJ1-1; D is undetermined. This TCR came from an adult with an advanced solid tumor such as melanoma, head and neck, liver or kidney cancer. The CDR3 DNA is TGTGCCAGCAGTGTGGGGTTCCGGACTGAAGCTTTCTTT. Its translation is CASSVGFRTEAFF.